The entry below describes one T cell receptor (beta chain). Its antigen is currently unknown. The data are from a study of graft-versus-host responses after intestinal transplantation. Sequencing was performed with immunoSEQ multiplex PCR; in TCRdb, only in-frame clones are kept and a portion is missing. This sample has about 110,000 clones, with about 93% found just once. The CDR3 covers 13 residues. V dropped 3 bases and J dropped 3 bases, with 8 bases sitting between them. Germline loops: CDR1 MNHEY, CDR2 SMNVEV (reference sequence). This specimen was unstimulated CD8+ T cells sorted from spleen or lymph node cells, taken before intestinal transplant. The sequence derives from a human donor who received an intestinal transplant. V usage is TRBV27 and J usage is TRBJ1-1; the D is unclear. The CDR3 is CASSLADYTEAFF. CDR3 DNA sequence: TGTGCCAGCAGTTTGGCTGACTACACTGAAGCTTTCTTT.